The 21 T cell receptor beta chains presented below share a single source sample, sequenced in a study of T-cell memory formation after mild COVID-19. In TCRdb, the 5' RACE reads were re-called with MiXCR into one record per CDR3 protein. The sample yields around 500,000 distinct CDR3 sequences, 15% to 20% seen once. The sequencing input was PBMCs or a T cell subset sorted from them (not recorded which). These receptor sequences come from an adult woman who had mild COVID-19 (a few samples of this study predate the infection). Cell type and time point are not known.

The chain recombines TRBV4-1 with TRBJ1-5; D gene uncertain. CDR3 length: 15 amino acids. Germline CDR1 reads MGHRA; CDR2 reads YSYEKL. The V and J ends lost 1 base and 0 bases respectively, with 7 bases between them. The CDR3, as DNA: TGCGCCAGCAGCCAAGCAGGAGGTAGCAATCAGCCCCAGCATTTT. It translates to CASSQAGGSNQPQHF.

The chain is built from TRBV7-3 and TRBJ2-1; no clear D gene. This CDR3 is built from 15 residues. Trimming removed 3 bases from V and 4 bases from J, with 13 bases in between. Germline lookup yields CDR1 SGHTA and CDR2 FQGTGA. CDR3 in amino acids: CASSFSLTAYNEQFF. CDR3 bases: TGTGCCAGCAGCTTTAGCTTGACCGCTTACAATGAGCAGTTCTTC.

This clonotype showed up just once. The gene calls are TRBV5-5 and TRBJ1-2, with TRBD1 matching 8 bases. Per germline, CDR1 SGHKS and CDR2 YYEKEE (reference sequence). The CDR3 loop spans 15 amino acids. Unmatched junction bases numbered 5, after V lost 0 bases and J lost 4 bases. The CDR3 is CASSLATGGGYGYTF. CDR3 bases: TGTGCCAGCAGCTTGGCCACAGGGGGTGGCTATGGCTACACCTTC.

J is TRBJ2-1 and V is TRBV12-3 or TRBV12-4; TRBD2 matches at 8 bases. CDR3 length: 14 residues. V was clipped by 2 bases and J by 5 bases; unmatched bases: 2. The CDR3 DNA reads TGTGCCAGCAGTTTAAGGACTAGCAACAATGAGCAGTTCTTC. This codes for CASSLRTSNNEQFF.

This clonotype was seen repeatedly, ten times or more. V usage is TRBV4-1 and J usage is TRBJ2-1; 12 nucleotides agree with TRBD2. The V segment lost 0 bases and the J segment 3 bases; nucleotides outside the gene matches: 0. Germline values: CDR1 MGHRA, CDR2 YSYEKL. There are 16 residues in the CDR3. CDR3 bases: TGCGCCAGCAGCCAAGAACTAGCGGGGGGCTACAATGAGCAGTTCTTC. Amino acid sequence: CASSQELAGGYNEQFF.

This clonotype was observed at least ten times. The chain carries TRBV7-2 and TRBJ2-5, with a tentative D call TRBD2 (6 bases). CDR1 and CDR2 from the germline V gene are SGHTA and FQGNSA. CDR3 length: 12 amino acids. Trimming shortened V by 2 bases and J by 5 bases, and 6 bases separated the two germline ends. CDR3 coding DNA: TGTGCCAGCAGCTTACGGGGGGAGACCCAGTACTTC. It specifies CASSLRGETQYF.

This clonotype was detected a few times. This rearrangement joins TRBV27 to TRBJ2-2; D uncertain. With 5 bases removed from V and 8 bases from J, the gap between germline ends came to 15 bases. The CDR3 is 14 amino acids. Germline CDR1 and CDR2: MNHEY and SMNVEV (reference sequence). The CDR3 loop reads CASSLLSLGGELFF. CDR3 nucleotide sequence: TGTGCCAGCAGTCTCCTTTCCCTAGGGGGGGAGCTGTTTTTT.

The chain recombines TRBV3-1 with TRBJ1-2; D uncertain. V lost 5 bases, J lost 0 bases, and 4 bases lay in between. CDR1 LGHDT and CDR2 YNNKEL come from the germline V gene (reference sequence). This CDR3 has 12 amino acids. The CDR3, as DNA: TGTGCCAGCAGCGGAACTAACTATGGCTACACCTTC. It translates to CASSGTNYGYTF.

The chain employs TRBV4-3 and TRBJ2-1; tentatively, D is TRBD2 (5 bases). The CDR3 covers 15 residues. CDR1 LGHNA and CDR2 YSLEER come from the germline V gene. V lost 4 bases and J 5 bases, leaving 15 bases between the germline ends. The CDR3, as DNA: TGCGCCAGCAGCCGGACTGGAGGTTCGAACAATGAGCAGTTCTTC. Translation: CASSRTGGSNNEQFF.

The table lists this clonotype with many counts. The chain is built from TRBV15 and TRBJ2-4; D remains ambiguous. V lost 5 bases, J lost 7 bases, and 18 bases lay in between. This CDR3 comprises 15 residues. In germline, CDR1 is LNHNV, CDR2 YYDKDF (reference sequence). The CDR3, as DNA: TGTGCCACCAGCCCCGAGTGGGCAGCCGCGAACATTCAGTACTTC. This codes for CATSPEWAAANIQYF.

The rearrangement links TRBV4-3 to TRBJ1-2; D not certain. Trimming removed 0 bases from V and 6 bases from J, with 5 bases in between. CDR1 and CDR2 from the germline V gene are LGHNA and YSLEER. The CDR3 loop spans 12 amino acids. In nucleotides, the CDR3 is TGCGCCAGCAGCCAAGAAAAGAATGGCTACACCTTC. It specifies CASSQEKNGYTF.

There are a few counts of this clonotype. The J gene is TRBJ1-5, the V gene TRBV9, with TRBD1 matching 8 bases. The CDR3 covers 15 residues. Germline V lookup: CDR1 SGDLS, CDR2 YYNGEE. Unmatched junction bases numbered 4, after V lost 0 bases and J lost 5 bases. The CDR3 coding sequence is TGTGCCAGCAGCGTAGCCCCGACAGGGGATCAGCCCCAGCATTTT. Translation: CASSVAPTGDQPQHF.

This clonotype was detected a few times. This rearrangement joins TRBV5-1 to TRBJ2-3, with TRBD1 matching over 7 bases. Germline CDR1 is SGHRS and CDR2 is YFSETQ. J lost 1 base, V lost 4 bases, and 3 bases had no gene match. CDR3 length: 14 residues. CDR3 loop: CASSADRGTDTQYF. The CDR3 region has the DNA TGCGCCAGCAGCGCCGACAGGGGCACAGATACGCAGTATTTT.

V gene TRBV10-2 combines with J gene TRBJ1-2; D uncertain. V lost 7 bases, J lost 2 bases, and 11 bases lay in between. Germline-derived CDR1 and CDR2 are WSHSY and SAAADI. CDR3 length: 13 residues. The CDR3 DNA is TGCGCCAGCACCTTGACCTGGAACTATGGCTACACCTTC. This sequence encodes CASTLTWNYGYTF.

This clonotype came up a few times. The V call is TRBV30, the J call TRBJ2-4; either TRBD1 or TRBD2 may supply D (5 bases each). The CDR3 is 14 residues long. Trimming shortened V by 4 bases and J by 1 base, and 11 bases separated the two germline ends. Germline loops: CDR1 GTSNPN, CDR2 SVGIG (reference sequence). The CDR3 DNA is TGTGCCTGGAATTTGGGGGTGGCCAAAAACATTCAGTACTTC. Residues: CAWNLGVAKNIQYF.

The chain employs TRBV2 and TRBJ2-1, with TRBD2 identical over 11 bases. The CDR3 sequence is 16 residues long. The V gene's germline CDR1 is SNHLY and CDR2 FYNNEI. V trimming: 2 bases; J trimming: 8 bases; junction bases outside the gene matches: 8. Written as DNA, the CDR3 is TGTGCCAGCAGTGAACCTATAGCGGGAGGGCGGGATGAGCAGTTCTTC. As protein: CASSEPIAGGRDEQFF.

V gene TRBV25-1 combines with J gene TRBJ2-3, with 8 bases identical to TRBD2. This CDR3 has 15 amino acids. CDR1 is MGHDK and CDR2 is SYGVNS in the germline V gene. Unmatched junction bases numbered 6, after V lost 3 bases and J lost 4 bases. CDR3 nucleotides: TGTGCCAGCAGTGACGTAGCGGGGATCGCAGATACGCAGTATTTT. Its protein product is CASSDVAGIADTQYF.

V and J are TRBV24-1 and TRBJ1-5; the D gene is possibly TRBD1 (5 bases). Germline CDR1 and CDR2: KGHDR and SFDVKD. The CDR3 consists of 15 residues. Trimming took off 5 bases at V and 2 bases at J, with 12 bases between the two ends. The CDR3 bases are TGTGCCACCAGTGTTGGTGGGGCCGGCAATCAGCCCCAGCATTTT. It codes for CATSVGGAGNQPQHF.

J is TRBJ2-3 and V is TRBV10-3, with 9 positions matching TRBD1. Per the germline V gene, CDR1 is ENHRY and CDR2 is SYGVKD. CDR3 size: 15 residues. V was clipped by 3 bases and J by 4 bases; unmatched bases: 5. This CDR3 is CAISDRTGASDTQYF. DNA for the CDR3: TGTGCCATCAGTGATAGGACAGGGGCTTCAGATACGCAGTATTTT.

This clonotype was found a few times. This chain connects TRBV9 to TRBJ1-1; D gene uncertain. Trimming took 0 bases from V and 4 from J, leaving 10 bases between them. CDR3 length: 14 residues. Germline values: CDR1 SGDLS, CDR2 YYNGEE. CDR3 sequence reads: CASSVASEGTEAFF. In nucleotides, the CDR3 is TGTGCCAGCAGCGTAGCTTCAGAGGGCACTGAAGCTTTCTTT.

The chain combines TRBV25-1 with TRBJ2-5; D is ambiguous. The CDR3 is 13 amino acids. Germline V gives CDR1 MGHDK, CDR2 SYGVNS. Between the trimmed V and J ends, which lost 2 bases and 5 bases, there was a span of 9 bases. CDR3 sequence reads: CASSEGPLETQYF. CDR3 in DNA: TGTGCCAGCAGTGAAGGACCCCTTGAGACCCAGTACTTC.